The source of this T cell receptor beta chain is a study of blood T cell repertoires in COVID-19. Study in general: T cells, B-cell-depleted T cells, or PBMCs supplied cDNA or gDNA.

Trimming removed 6 bases at V and 8 bases at J, with 11 bases between. The CDR3 is 12 residues long. Assay: immunoSEQ multiplex PCR; the TCRdb copy retains only in-frame clones and omits some. Altogether 300,000 to 400,000 clones are present, approximately 81% being singletons, with the ten largest covering about 1.9%. Specimen: PBMCs or T cells enriched from blood (not recorded which). J is TRBJ2-1 and V is TRBV12-3 or TRBV12-4; weak D call: TRBD2 (5 bases). This sequence originates from a woman in her 30s who had been exposed to COVID-19. CDR3 region: CASRGSSDEQFF. The CDR3 DNA is TGTGCCAGCAGAGGGAGTTCCGATGAGCAGTTCTTC.